This T cell receptor beta chain emerged from a study of prognosis after radiotherapy for stage I lung cancer. For the study at large: Radiotherapy was SBRT in 3 to 5 fractions with a biologically effective dose of at least 100 Gy.

Imaging by CT and PET/CT found every patient node-negative, and no patient had prior chemotherapy, radiotherapy or other malignancies. Two-round multiplex PCR amplified TCR beta CDR3 from genomic DNA. The use of primers specific to each TRBV and TRBJ gene characterized first-round PCR. TCRdb passed the multiplex PCR reads through MiXCR, listing each CDR3 protein once. The sample shows over 10,000 distinct CDR3 sequences, less than 50% of them seen only once. Germline assignment: CDR1 MNHNS and CDR2 SASEGT. This CDR3 spans 14 amino acids. Trimming took off 0 bases at V and 7 bases at J, with 7 bases between the two ends.

The receptor's source is a donor aged 50 or older with non-small cell lung cancer. The specimen was PBMCs, collected before or after stereotactic body radiation therapy (not recorded which). The V and J genes are TRBV6-1 and TRBJ1-6; D not resolved. The CDR3 DNA reads as TGTGCCAGCAGTGAAGCTGGATTCAATTCACCCCTCCACTTT. This translates into CASSEAGFNSPLHF.